This T cell receptor (beta chain) was documented in a study of blood T cell repertoires in COVID-19. The CDR3 consists of 15 residues. The J segment lost 10 bases and the V segment lost 4 bases, leaving 14 bases of the junction unmatched. The germline CDR1 and CDR2 sequences are SGHNT and YENEEA. TCRdb's table, derived via immunoSEQ multiplex PCR, lists solely in-frame clones and lacks some. The sample has over 95,000 clones; around 89% are singletons. This receptor was identified in a human donor with acute or convalescent COVID-19. The donor label of this sample is uncertain. Sequenced material: peripheral blood. The genes are TRBV11-3 and TRBJ2-7; TRBD2 aligns across 9 bases. CDR3 region: CASSYPGTSQLEQYF. The CDR3 DNA reads TGTGCCAGCAGCTATCCCGGGACTAGCCAACTCGAACAGTACTTC.